At least ten counts were recorded for the clone carrying this T cell receptor beta chain. No antigen is known for it. This sample stems from a study of regulatory T cells in long-lasting Graves disease. Whole-study results and caveats: Newly diagnosed patients shared 850 to 1,000 public clonotypes; persistent patients shared about 2,500.

Arm-PCR of CDR3 regions and iRepertoire HTBI primers were the basis on which TCR beta libraries were built. TCRdb reprocessed the multiplex PCR reads with MiXCR, giving one entry per CDR3 protein. This sample has 400,000 to 500,000 distinct CDR3 sequences, with around 23% found just once. The CDR3 has 15 amino acids. V lost 0 bases, J lost 10 bases, and 18 bases lay in between. Germline CDR1 is SGHAT and CDR2 is FQNNGV. Time point denoted: persistent/refractory GD, antithyroid drugs over 5 years with positive TRAb. There was RNA extracted from PBMCs, and the TCR library was made from it. V gene TRBV11-2 combines with J gene TRBJ2-5, with D tentatively TRBD2 (5 bases). This material consisted of peripheral blood mononuclear cells (PBMCs), taken when the disease was refractory, from a patient treated with antithyroid drugs. This receptor was identified in a female donor with Graves disease. CDR3: CASSLDSRSSSVQYF. CDR3 DNA sequence: TGTGCCAGCAGCTTAGATAGCAGGTCTAGCTCGGTCCAGTACTTC.